This TCR beta chain originates from a study of vaccination and CD4 T cells after COVID-19. Germline loops: CDR1 SGHTA, CDR2 FQGTGA. The CDR3 is made up of 13 amino acids. The V gene lost 0 bases and the J gene lost 3 bases, with 5 bases spanning the gap. Sequenced with the Oncomine TCR Beta short-read assay was DNA taken from cultured CD4+ T cells. TCRdb re-derived calls from the PCR reads in MiXCR, one entry per CDR3 protein. The table shows tens of thousands of distinct CDR3 sequences, with 32% occurring only once. Time point meaning: late sampling 161 to 241 days after vaccination in a few convalescent patients. Treatment denoted: approximately 9-day PBMC culture with coronavirus spike peptide pools or control peptides (ViraFEST assay). The table lists this clonotype with a few counts. Its matching antigen is unknown.

The sequences come from CD4+ T cells from blood, cultured in vitro, collected about 7 months after SARS-CoV-2 vaccination. The chain joins TRBV7-3 to TRBJ1-1; D unclear. The receptor was isolated from a human donor who had recovered from COVID-19. This CDR3 reads CASSLTRDTEAFF. As DNA, the CDR3 is TGTGCCAGCAGCTTAACGAGGGACACTGAAGCTTTCTTT.